The source of this T cell receptor beta chain is a study of naive and memory T cell subsets. The study, taken as a whole, reports: Potentially, T cell activation and differentiation skew this RNA-based measurement.

The SP2 primer and nested alpha and beta constant region primers amplified ligated cDNA in four rounds. Blood and skin TCR RNA was reverse transcribed with alpha and beta constant primers. TCRdb re-analysed the 5' RACE reads in MiXCR, keeping a single row per CDR3 protein. The data show about 62,000 distinct CDR3 sequences, 8% seen once. This clonotype was counted many times. Antigen unknown. The library had UMIs added by 3' ligation of an oligonucleotide to TCR cDNA. Whole blood, 2.5 ml, came from adult healthy volunteers. Cells were not sorted; total RNA input targeted 1 to 1000 ng. Per germline, CDR1 SGHTA and CDR2 FQGNSA. V gave up 5 bases and J gave up 10 bases, with 14 bases separating them. This CDR3 contains 13 residues.

V usage is TRBV7-2 and J usage is TRBJ1-4; D gene uncertain. This TCR was sampled from a female donor in good health. CDR3 loop: CASSGVGEGKLFF. The CDR3 bases are TGTGCCAGCAGCGGTGTGGGTGAAGGAAAACTGTTTTTT.